What follows are 14 T cell receptor beta chains derived from one specimen sequenced in a study of TIL therapy for anti-PD-1-resistant metastatic lung cancer. Time point meaning: pre-treatment sample, taken before nivolumab and TIL therapy. The libraries were made with immunoSEQ v3. Profiling relied on immunoSEQ multiplex PCR, and the TCRdb table lists in-frame clones only, not all of them. The table lists more than 45,000 clones, about 73% of them singletons. Specimen: blood, collected at baseline. All receptors come from a person between 30 and 79 years old with non-small cell lung cancer.

This clone has just a few counts. The rearrangement links TRBV4-1 to TRBJ1-2, with a possible D match to TRBD1 (6 bases). This CDR3 is 17 amino acids long. The V end lost 0 bases, the J end lost 4 bases, and 18 bases lay between the germline ends. Per the germline V gene, CDR1 is MGHRA and CDR2 is YSYEKL. Written as DNA, the CDR3 is TGCGCCAGCAGCCAAGAGGGGGCAAAAGGATTCCTCTATGGCTACACCTTC. It specifies CASSQEGAKGFLYGYTF.

This clone has a handful of counts. This chain connects TRBV7-9 to TRBJ1-2; 7 bases are shared with TRBD1. V lost 6 bases to trimming and J lost 5 bases; unmatched junction nucleotides: 12. CDR1 and CDR2 (germline): SEHNR, FQNEAQ (reference sequence). The CDR3 covers 15 residues. CDR3 in amino acids: CASRGIRGRRYGYTF. The CDR3 coding sequence is TGTGCCAGCAGAGGGATCAGGGGGAGAAGGTATGGCTACACCTTC.

This chain's CDR3 is CSVEDRVTGTEAFF. Written as DNA, the CDR3 is TGCAGCGTTGAAGATCGGGTAACGGGCACTGAAGCTTTCTTT. The chain has TRBV29-1 and TRBJ1-1; D is ambiguous. V lost 0 bases, J lost 4 bases, and 12 bases lay in between. Germline-derived CDR1 and CDR2 are SQVTM and ANQGSEA. The CDR3 consists of 14 residues.

CDR3 nucleotide sequence: TGTGCCAGCAGTTATAACGGATACACTGAAGCTTTCTTT. Protein product: CASSYNGYTEAFF. The rearrangement links TRBV6-6 to TRBJ1-1; D is ambiguous. The germline V gene has CDR1 MNHNY and CDR2 SVGAGI (reference sequence). V was clipped by 3 bases and J by 3 bases, with 8 bases between them. The CDR3 is 13 residues long.

This clone occurred a few times. CDR3 sequence reads: CASSLALALDEQYF. As DNA, the CDR3 is TGTGCCAGCAGCTTAGCACTGGCCCTGGACGAGCAGTACTTC. The chain uses TRBV7-9 and TRBJ2-7; D gene ambiguous. The germline gives CDR1 SEHNR, CDR2 FQNEAQ (reference sequence). The V gene lost 0 bases and the J gene lost 5 bases, with 11 bases spanning the gap. The CDR3 has 14 residues. Full variable domain (outside the CDR3, taken from reference TRBV7-9 and TRBJ2-7): DTGVSQNPRHKITKRGQNVTFRCDPISEHNRLYWYRQTLGQGPEFLTYFQNEAQLEKSRLLSDRFSAERPKGSFSTLEIQRTEQGDSAMYLCASSLALALDEQYFGPGTRLTVT.

V usage is TRBV30 and J usage is TRBJ1-4; TRBD1 agrees at 7 bases. From germline, CDR1 is GTSNPN and CDR2 SVGIG (reference sequence). This CDR3 contains 15 residues. The J segment lost 9 bases and the V segment lost 2 bases, leaving 12 bases of the junction unmatched. CDR3 coding DNA: TGTGCCTGGAGTCCGATGGGGACAGCGGGCAAAAAACTGTTTTTT. Translation gives CAWSPMGTAGKKLFF.

The rearrangement links TRBV4-3 to TRBJ2-3; 8 bases agree with TRBD2. Looked up from germline, CDR1 is LGHNA and CDR2 is YSLEER. The CDR3 runs to 17 residues. The V segment lost 4 bases and the J segment 3 bases; nucleotides outside the gene matches: 12. The CDR3 DNA follows: TGCGCCAGCAGCCCGACCGGGACTAGGGCGCCAACAGATACGCAGTATTTT. It specifies CASSPTGTRAPTDTQYF.

V gene TRBV28 combines with J gene TRBJ1-5; 7 bases align to TRBD1. V lost 6 bases to trimming and J lost 7 bases; unmatched junction nucleotides: 12. This CDR3 is built from 15 residues. Germline V gene sequence: CDR1 MDHEN, CDR2 SYDVKM. CDR3 loop: CASRPGGQGGQPQHF. In nucleotides, the CDR3 is TGTGCCAGCAGACCTGGGGGGCAGGGGGGCCAGCCCCAGCATTTT.

V and J are TRBV11-3 and TRBJ2-2, with TRBD1 identical over 12 bases. This CDR3 comprises 19 residues. Germline CDR1 and CDR2: SGHNT and YENEEA. Trimming cost V 5 bases and J 6 bases; bases outside gene matches: 16. Here the CDR3 reads CASSPGTGGPSRVAGELFF. Here the CDR3 DNA reads TGTGCCAGCAGCCCCGGGACAGGGGGCCCTTCGCGAGTCGCCGGGGAGCTGTTTTTT.

The chain recombines TRBV5-1 with TRBJ2-6; D may be TRBD1 (5 bases). In germline, CDR1 is SGHRS, CDR2 YFSETQ. The CDR3 contains 15 residues. V lost 2 bases and J lost 0, with 6 bases in between. This chain's CDR3 is CASSFDSSGANVLTF. In DNA, the CDR3 is TGCGCCAGCAGCTTCGACAGCTCTGGGGCCAACGTCCTGACTTTC.

This clone was detected only once. This rearrangement joins TRBV4-1 to TRBJ2-2; D gene unclear. Germline CDR1 is MGHRA and CDR2 is YSYEKL. The CDR3 is 15 amino acids. Trimming stripped 3 bases from V and 4 bases from J, with 12 bases between. The CDR3 reads CASSQLQTRTGELFF. The DNA for the CDR3 is TGCGCCAGCAGCCAGCTCCAGACTCGCACCGGGGAGCTGTTTTTT.

About this clone itself: Sequence at one end of the junction differs from germline and may be a read error. The chain combines TRBV5-1 with TRBJ1-2, with 8 bases that match TRBD1. Germline CDR1 and CDR2: SGHRS and YFSETQ. The CDR3 consists of 13 residues. CDR3 sequence: CASTLTGDYGYTF. CDR3 nucleotides: TGCGCCAGCACCTTGACAGGGGACTATGGCTACACCTTC.

This clone has only a few counts. The genes are TRBV28 and TRBJ2-3, with 10 bases that match TRBD2. V dropped 5 bases and J dropped 8; count of bases not matched to a gene: 16. The CDR3 has 17 residues. Germline loops: CDR1 MDHEN, CDR2 SYDVKM. The CDR3 loop reads CASSLDRVAGGAGTQYF. In DNA, the CDR3 is TGTGCCAGCAGTCTAGATAGAGTAGCGGGGGGTGCTGGTACGCAGTATTTT.

This chain joins TRBV19 and TRBJ2-1; TRBD2 is a possible D gene (5 bases). The CDR3 runs to 17 residues. From germline, CDR1 is LNHDA and CDR2 SQIVND (reference sequence). The V end was cut by 2 bases, the J end by 6 bases, with 20 bases between. The CDR3, as DNA: TGTGCCAGTAGTATAAGACCAGAGGGATTGGACGGCAATGAGCAGTTCTTC. Translation: CASSIRPEGLDGNEQFF.